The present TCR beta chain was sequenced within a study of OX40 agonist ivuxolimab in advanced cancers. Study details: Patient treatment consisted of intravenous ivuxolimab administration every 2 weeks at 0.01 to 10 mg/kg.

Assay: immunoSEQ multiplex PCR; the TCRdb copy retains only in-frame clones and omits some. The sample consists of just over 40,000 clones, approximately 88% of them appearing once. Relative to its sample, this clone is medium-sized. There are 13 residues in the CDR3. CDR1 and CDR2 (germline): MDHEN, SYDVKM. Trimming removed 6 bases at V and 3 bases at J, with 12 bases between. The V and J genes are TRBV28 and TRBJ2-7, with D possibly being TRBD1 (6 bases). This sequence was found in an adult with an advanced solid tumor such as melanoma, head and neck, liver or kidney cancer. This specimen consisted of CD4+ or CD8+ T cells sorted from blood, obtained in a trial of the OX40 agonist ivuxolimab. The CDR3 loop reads CASSILQGYEQYF. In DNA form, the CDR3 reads TGTGCCAGCAGCATATTACAGGGCTACGAGCAGTACTTC. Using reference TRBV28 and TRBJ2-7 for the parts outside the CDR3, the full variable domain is DVKVTQSSRYLVKRTGEKVFLECVQDMDHENMFWYRQDPGLGLRLIYFSYDVKMKEKGDIPEGYSVSREKKERFSLILESASTNQTSMYLCASSILQGYEQYFGPGTRLTVT.